The following is a T cell receptor beta chain sequence with its context. A few counts support this clonotype. The clone's antigen remains unknown. No base quality information exists; no much larger clone differs at one position. Library creation used 5' RACE. Sequencer: Illumina HiSeq 2500. A second PCR of about 6 to 12 cycles was run with a J-beta primer mix and a sample-barcoded 5' primer. A template-switch 5' adaptor carrying 12 random nucleotides introduced a unique molecular identifier onto each TCR beta cDNA molecule. Each sample yielded at least 3 million CDR3-containing paired-end reads. All of the RNA was converted into first-strand cDNA using the Mint cDNA synthesis kit, with a TRBC-specific oligonucleotide serving as the primer. All cDNA was treated with uracil-DNA glycosylase and then went through a first 18-cycle PCR with the universal primers M1SS and BC2_uni_R. In the authors' own workflow: For normalization, 1 million high-quality reads were randomly selected from each sample, with every read carrying a distinct molecular identifier. Reads with shared molecular identifiers were discarded instead of being binned into consensus sequences. MiTCR, with a Q25 quality threshold and the strictest error-elimination algorithm, was used for CDR3 identification, clonotype clustering and error correction. A nonparametric unseen species model with Euler transformation was used to estimate a lower bound on total TCR beta diversity. TCRdb itself trimmed the public reads at Q25 with fastp, ran MiXCR and retained productive beta chains. Every CDR3 protein is listed once, alongside the most common genes and DNA of its rows. These V and J calls originate from TCRdb's pipeline instead of the authors' own analysis. The sample table holds 630,000 or so distinct CDR3 sequences, of which approximately 30% were seen once. The top ten hold approximately 15% of the sample.

The sample comes from a study of blood T cells in healthy people across ages (dated by TCRdb to the mid-2010s). Background on the whole study: In model experiments, template switching captured about one uniquely barcoded TCR beta cDNA molecule for every two T cells. The donors were divided into four age groups: young (average roughly 15 years), middle-aged (over 35), aged (about 61) and long-lived (around 87). Using the same blood draw, the study looked at two additional independent replicas of 1 million unique cDNA reads for two donors, one aged 18 to 30 and the other aged 80 or older. To avoid experimental bias, donors of different ages were randomly spread across the sequencing lanes. Age-related changes in TCR beta repertoire diversity were measured in the study by deep sequencing normalized with unique cDNA molecular identifiers.

V lost 0 bases and J lost 3 bases; the stretch between them is 11 bases long. The CDR3 runs 14 amino acids, cysteine and phenylalanine included. The only DNA kept is the CDR3, 42 bases in frame from the first base. In the germline V gene (reference sequence), CDR1 corresponds to GTSNPN and CDR2 to SVGIG. Results the study describes overall, beyond this receptor: Because donor CMV infection status was unknown, age-related changes in expanded clonotypes were potentially confounded. The percentage of naive T cells measured by flow cytometry correlated strongly with observed TCR beta diversity. Estimates of total diversity from one million sequenced T cells were regarded as lower bounds and underestimates. Since profiling was done on bulk unsorted PBMCs, naive and antigen-experienced compartments could not be conclusively compared. The long-lived group showed more naive CD4+ T cells, fewer expanded clones and increased TCR diversity than the aged group, suggesting age selection. Observed TCR beta diversity per million T cells fell roughly linearly with age, and a significant reduction was already apparent by age approximately 41.

The approximately 39 donors, aged 6 to 90 years, were systemically healthy Caucasian individuals from Russia. Each donor gave 8 to 10 milliliters of peripheral blood, drawn into EDTA-treated Vacutainer tubes. Ficoll-Paque density-gradient centrifugation was used to isolate PBMCs, with at least 7 million obtained per sample. Trizol reagent was used to extract total RNA from the PBMCs, yielding at least 6 micrograms per sample. Naive CD45RAhigh/CD27high T cell percentages were measured by flow cytometry on a PBMC aliquot from every donor. Material for sequencing was blood. The clonotype originates from an elderly woman in good health. The chain links TRBV30 with TRBJ1-1; the D gene is unclear. The CDR3 here reads CAWSVSYGYTEAFF. DNA sequence: TGTGCCTGGAGTGTATCGTACGGGTACACTGAAGCTTTCTTT. Reference TRBV30 and TRBJ1-1 genes cover what lies past the CDR3, so the full variable domain is SQTIHQWPATLVQPVGSPLSLECTVEGTSNPNLYWYRQAAGRGLQLLFYSVGIGQISSEVPQNLSASRPQDRQFILSSKKLLLSDSGFYLCAWSVSYGYTEAFFGQGTRLTVV.